The 2 T cell receptor beta chains presented below share a single source sample, sequenced in a study of blood T cell repertoires in COVID-19. Profiled with immunoSEQ multiplex PCR; TCRdb holds only in-frame clones, not every one. The data hold about 160,000 clones, with roughly 88% observed a single time. Material: peripheral blood. The source is a woman aged 80 or older with active or convalescent COVID-19.

The chain's CDR3 is CASTKGGVNSPLHF. In DNA form, the CDR3 reads TGTGCCAGCACCAAAGGGGGGGTAAATTCACCCCTCCACTTT. The V call is TRBV6-6, the J call TRBJ1-6, with D maybe TRBD1 (6 bases). The germline V gene encodes CDR1 MNHNY and CDR2 SVGAGI (reference sequence). Trimming stripped 7 bases from V and 7 bases from J, with 14 bases between. The CDR3 runs to 14 residues.

There are a few counts of this clone. This chain uses TRBV6-2 or TRBV6-3 with TRBJ2-2, with D perhaps matching TRBD2 (6 bases). Trimming took 4 bases from V and 0 from J, leaving 9 bases between them. In germline, CDR1 is MNHEY, CDR2 SVGEGT. The CDR3 loop spans 15 amino acids. CDR3 amino acids: CASSSGRTNTGELFF. The DNA for the CDR3 is TGTGCCAGCAGTTCCGGGAGAACGAACACCGGGGAGCTGTTTTTT.